This TCR beta chain was retrieved from a study of blood T cells in healthy people across ages. Study findings and constraints: Long-lived donors exceeded aged donors in naive CD4+ cells and diversity.

With 4 bases clipped from V and 4 bases from J, the junction kept 5 bases outside the gene matches. Germline CDR1 SQVTM, CDR2 ANQGSEA. The CDR3 consists of 13 residues. A second PCR of about 6 to 11 cycles used a sample-barcoded 5' primer and a J-beta primer mix. A 12-random-nucleotide template-switch adaptor tagged each cDNA molecule. Every sample gave at least 2.5 million paired-end reads containing CDR3. In TCRdb, the 5' RACE reads were re-called with MiXCR into one record per CDR3 protein. The data contain about 1,000,000 distinct CDR3 sequences, 45% of them singletons. As regards this clonotype: Its specificity is not known.

The chain carries TRBV29-1 and TRBJ2-5; TRBD1 matches at 8 bases. What was sequenced was blood. The receptor comes from a woman aged 55-69 years in good health. CDR3 region: CSVAPGQVETQYF. In DNA, the CDR3 is TGCAGCGTTGCCCCGGGACAGGTAGAGACCCAGTACTTC.